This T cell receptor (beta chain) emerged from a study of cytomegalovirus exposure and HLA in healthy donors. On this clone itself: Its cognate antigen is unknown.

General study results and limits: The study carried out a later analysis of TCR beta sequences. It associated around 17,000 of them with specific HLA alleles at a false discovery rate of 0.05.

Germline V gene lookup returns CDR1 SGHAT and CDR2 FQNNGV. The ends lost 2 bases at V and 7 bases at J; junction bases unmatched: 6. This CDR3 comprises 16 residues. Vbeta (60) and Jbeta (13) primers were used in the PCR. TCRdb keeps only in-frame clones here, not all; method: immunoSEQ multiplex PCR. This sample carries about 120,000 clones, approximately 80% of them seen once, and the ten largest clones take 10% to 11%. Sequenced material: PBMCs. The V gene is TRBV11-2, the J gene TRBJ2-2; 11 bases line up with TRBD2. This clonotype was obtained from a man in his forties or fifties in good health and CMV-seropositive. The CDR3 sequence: CASSLRLAGLSGELFF. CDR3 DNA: TGTGCCAGCAGCTTACGACTAGCGGGGTTGAGCGGGGAGCTGTTTTTT.